These 14 T cell receptor beta chains originate from one sample sequenced in a study of T-cell reconstitution after alpha-beta-depleted transplantation in children. A library of TCRbeta sequences, prepared with unique molecular identifiers, was generated. One entry per CDR3 protein, called by TCRdb with MiXCR from the PCR reads. The data show hundreds of thousands of distinct CDR3 sequences, about 12% seen once. The source was PBMCs, collected before TCRalphabeta/CD19-depleted stem cell transplant. These receptors were obtained from a girl aged 2-10 years with congenital amegakaryocytic thrombocytopenia, due to receive a stem cell transplant.

In regard to this clonotype: A much more abundant neighbour one base away suggests this may be a read error. J is TRBJ2-1 and V is TRBV20-1; 12 positions match TRBD2. CDR1 and CDR2 from the germline V gene are DFQATT and SNEGSKA (reference sequence). CDR3 length equals 16 residues. Germline trimming cut 3 bases from V and 9 bases from J; bases unmatched to any gene: 12. The CDR3 sequence: CSASLSTSGSHSEQFF. The CDR3 nucleotides are TGCAGTGCTAGTCTCTCGACTAGCGGGAGTCACAGTGAGCAGTTCTTC.

This clonotype has at least ten counts. The rearrangement uses TRBV20-1 and TRBJ2-1; D possibly corresponds to TRBD2 (5 bases). Between the trimmed V and J ends, which lost 4 bases and 0 bases, there was a span of 10 bases. CDR3 length: 14 amino acids. Germline V CDR1 and CDR2: DFQATT, SNEGSKA (reference sequence). CDR3: CSAIGRFSYNEQFF. The CDR3 DNA reads TGCAGTGCTATAGGGAGATTCTCCTACAATGAGCAGTTCTTC.

This clonotype has just a few counts. This chain links TRBV27 with TRBJ2-2; no definite D call. Germline CDR1 MNHEY, CDR2 SMNVEV (reference sequence). The CDR3 consists of 15 residues. V dropped 2 bases and J dropped 4 bases, with 11 bases sitting between them. The CDR3 DNA reads as TGTGCCAGCAGTTTAAAGGGCCGCGGCACCGGGGAGCTGTTTTTT. This gives the protein CASSLKGRGTGELFF.

The sample holds many counts of this clonotype. The V call is TRBV29-1, the J call TRBJ2-1; D is possibly TRBD1 (6 bases). Germline CDR1 reads SQVTM; CDR2 reads ANQGSEA. The CDR3 is made up of 14 amino acids. V was cut by 1 base and J by 3 bases, with 10 bases left in between. Written as DNA, the CDR3 is TGCAGCGTTGAAGGCCGGGACAACTACAATGAGCAGTTCTTC. Protein: CSVEGRDNYNEQFF.

At least ten counts were recorded for this clonotype. The chain recombines TRBV5-1 with TRBJ2-7; the match to TRBD2 covers 11 bases. The CDR3 is made up of 15 amino acids. The ends lost 4 bases at V and 2 bases at J; junction bases unmatched: 5. Germline CDR1 and CDR2: SGHRS and YFSETQ. CDR3 sequence reads: CASSIGLAGPYEQYF. In DNA form, the CDR3 reads TGCGCCAGCAGCATCGGACTAGCGGGTCCCTACGAGCAGTACTTC. Complete variable domain (other parts from reference TRBV5-1 and TRBJ2-7): KAGVTQTPRYLIKTRGQQVTLSCSPISGHRSVSWYQQTPGQGLQFLFEYFSETQRNKGNFPGRFSGRQFSNSRSEMNVSTLELGDSALYLCASSIGLAGPYEQYFGPGTRLTVT.

This clonotype has ten or more counts. The chain's CDR3 is CSASHPFDSNQPQHF. Written as DNA, the CDR3 is TGCAGTGCTAGTCATCCATTCGATAGCAATCAGCCCCAGCATTTT. The genes are TRBV20-1 and TRBJ1-5; D gene unclear. Germline loops: CDR1 DFQATT, CDR2 SNEGSKA (reference sequence). This CDR3 region has 15 residues. The germline V and J ends were trimmed by 3 bases and 0 bases, with 12 bases remaining between them.

This clonotype was observed at least ten times. V gene TRBV20-1 combines with J gene TRBJ2-1; no clear D. V was pared by 5 bases and J by 5 bases, with 4 bases between. The CDR3 covers 10 residues. Germline values: CDR1 DFQATT, CDR2 SNEGSKA (reference sequence). The CDR3 protein is CSAHHNEQFF. CDR3 nucleotides: TGCAGTGCTCATCACAATGAGCAGTTCTTC.

This clonotype occurred a few times. The gene calls are TRBV7-9 and TRBJ1-1; tentative D call: TRBD1 (5 bases). Deletions cut 4 bases from V and 13 bases from J, with 19 bases between. The CDR3 covers 13 residues. CDR1 is SEHNR and CDR2 is FQNEAQ in the germline V gene (reference sequence). CDR3 nucleotide sequence: TGTGCCAGCAGCTCTCAAGGGGACGTCTCAGTTTTCTTT. Translation gives CASSSQGDVSVFF. Full variable domain (missing parts from reference TRBV7-9 and TRBJ1-1): DTGVSQNPRHKITKRGQNVTFRCDPISEHNRLYWYRQTLGQGPEFLTYFQNEAQLEKSRLLSDRFSAERPKGSFSTLEIQRTEQGDSAMYLCASSSQGDVSVFFGQGTRLTVV.

The chain links TRBV7-2 to TRBJ2-4; no clear D. The CDR3 runs to 15 residues. Germline V gene sequence: CDR1 SGHTA, CDR2 FQGNSA. Between the trimmed V and J ends, which lost 4 bases and 15 bases, there was a span of 25 bases. CDR3 region: CASSSGQTGKTTGYF. The CDR3 nucleotides are TGTGCCAGCAGCTCAGGCCAGACTGGAAAAACAACGGGGTACTTC.

Note on this clonotype: This may stem from a read error, because a much larger clone lies one nucleotide away. This chain connects TRBV2 to TRBJ1-4, with D tentatively TRBD1 (6 bases). Germline CDR1 reads SNHLY; CDR2 reads FYNNEI. CDR3 length: 12 amino acids. The DNA for the CDR3 is TGTGGGGAGGACAGAAAGCATGAAAAAATGTTTTTT. Translation gives CGEDRKHEKMFF.

Only a few counts were recorded for this clonotype. V and J are TRBV6-5 and TRBJ1-2; weak D call: TRBD1 (5 bases). V was cut by 2 bases and J by 1 base, with 17 bases left in between. The CDR3 runs to 17 residues. CDR1 MNHEY and CDR2 SVGAGI come from the germline V gene. The CDR3 protein is CASSYGAQWGINYGYTF. CDR3 bases: TGTGCCAGCAGTTACGGGGCGCAGTGGGGTATTAACTATGGCTACACCTTC.

The sample holds many counts of this clonotype. The junction shows a germline mismatch at one end, possibly a read error. The chain couples TRBV20-1 to TRBJ2-1; 12 bases line up with TRBD2. The CDR3 spans 13 residues. From germline, CDR1 is DFQATT and CDR2 SNEGSKA (reference sequence). This CDR3 is CSARASGRAENRF. Written as DNA, the CDR3 is TGCAGTGCTAGGGCTAGCGGGAGGGCCGAAAACAGGTTC.

This clonotype has ten or more counts. This chain links TRBV5-1 with TRBJ2-3; D could derive from TRBD1 or TRBD2 (5 bases each). Trimming removed 8 bases from V and 8 bases from J, with 12 bases in between. The CDR3 loop spans 11 amino acids. Germline V gives CDR1 SGHRS, CDR2 YFSETQ. Written as DNA, the CDR3 is TGCGCCAGAGACGAGAGGGGTACGCAGTATTTT. This gives the protein CARDERGTQYF.

This clonotype has a count of ten or more. This chain connects TRBV20-1 to TRBJ2-3, with D maybe TRBD2 (6 bases). The CDR3 has 13 residues. Trimming pared 4 bases from V and 2 bases from J, leaving 10 bases between. CDR1 and CDR2 (germline): DFQATT, SNEGSKA (reference sequence). This chain's CDR3 is CSAIRRATDTQYF. The CDR3 DNA reads TGCAGTGCTATCCGGAGGGCCACAGATACGCAGTATTTT.